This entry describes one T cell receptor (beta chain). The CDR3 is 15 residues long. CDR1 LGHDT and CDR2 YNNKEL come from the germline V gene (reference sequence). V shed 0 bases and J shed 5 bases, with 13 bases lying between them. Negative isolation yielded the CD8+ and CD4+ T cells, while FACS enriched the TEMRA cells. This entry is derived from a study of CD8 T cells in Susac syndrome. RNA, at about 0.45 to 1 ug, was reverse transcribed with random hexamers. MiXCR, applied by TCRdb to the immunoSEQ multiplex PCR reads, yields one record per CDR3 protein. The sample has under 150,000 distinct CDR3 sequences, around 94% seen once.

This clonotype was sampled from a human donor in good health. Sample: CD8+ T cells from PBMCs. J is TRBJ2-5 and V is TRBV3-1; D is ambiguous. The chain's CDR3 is CASSQDPTPRETQYF. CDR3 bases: TGTGCCAGCAGCCAAGATCCAACCCCACGGGAGACCCAGTACTTC.